This TCR beta chain derives from a study of graft-versus-host responses after intestinal transplantation. Findings and caveats of the study: The authors found GvH clones in recipient marrow, some appearing first in ileum or blood.

This CDR3 is built from 16 residues. Germline loops: CDR1 LNHNV, CDR2 YYDKDF (reference sequence). The V and J ends lost 0 bases and 4 bases, in that order; junction bases with no gene match: 7. In the case of this clone: The antigen is not known.

TCRdb's table, derived via immunoSEQ multiplex PCR, lists solely in-frame clones and lacks some. Among about 97,000 clones, roughly 91% were seen once, and the ten largest hold around 0.2%. The J gene is TRBJ2-3, the V gene TRBV15, with 7 positions matching TRBD2. This sample comprised unstimulated CD4+ T cells sorted from spleen or lymph node cells, obtained before transplant. This clonotype was sampled from a human donor who was the organ donor for an intestinal transplant. The CDR3 sequence: CATSRESSGPSDTQYF. For the CDR3, the DNA is TGTGCCACCAGCAGAGAATCTAGCGGCCCCTCAGATACGCAGTATTTT.